Below, 31 T cell receptor beta chains from the same sample are listed, as sequenced in a study of cytotoxic CD8 clonotypes in ibrutinib-treated CLL (dated by TCRdb to the early 2020s). Library preparation was by the immunoSEQ multiplex PCR assay. This is the immuneACCESS table as TCRdb keeps it, with only in-frame sequences that have V and J called. A part of the clones is gone; compared with another copy, unresolved V genes explain less than half, and the rest is unexplained. Present in this sample are about 92,000 clones, approximately 80% of which were seen just once. The top ten clonotypes cover about 22% of the sample. What this sample's time point label stands for: 24 months on ibrutinib. The sequenced sample was PBMCs, obtained after 24 months of ibrutinib treatment. These TCRs come from a human donor with chronic lymphocytic leukemia.

This clone was found once. The V gene is TRBV15, the J gene TRBJ1-6; no reliable D call. The CDR3 runs to 15 residues. V gave up 0 bases and J gave up 5 bases, with 8 bases separating them. CDR1 is LNHNV and CDR2 is YYDKDF in the germline V gene (reference sequence). For the CDR3, the DNA is TGTGCCACCAGCAGAGATCTACAGAATAATTCACCCCTCCACTTT. Encoded protein: CATSRDLQNNSPLHF.

V and J are TRBV2 and TRBJ1-1, with D unresolved. The CDR3 totals 14 residues. With 4 bases removed from V and 0 bases from J, the gap between germline ends came to 9 bases. Germline values: CDR1 SNHLY, CDR2 FYNNEI. The CDR3 reads CASSAMGLNTEAFF. CDR3 in DNA: TGTGCCAGCAGTGCCATGGGCTTGAACACTGAAGCTTTCTTT.

A few counts support this clone. The J gene is TRBJ2-1, the V gene TRBV2; 9 nucleotides match TRBD1. With V trimmed by 6 bases and J by 9 bases, 15 bases remained unmatched. The CDR3 contains 16 residues. The germline V gene encodes CDR1 SNHLY and CDR2 FYNNEI. The CDR3 is CASRRLTGTGLFEQFF. The CDR3 DNA is TGTGCCAGCAGAAGACTAACCGGGACAGGGTTATTTGAGCAGTTCTTC.

The chain joins TRBV9 to TRBJ1-1; 9 positions match TRBD1. The CDR3 runs 17 residues. CDR1 SGDLS and CDR2 YYNGEE come from the germline V gene. V was pared by 4 bases and J by 0 bases, with 10 bases of the junction left unmatched. In DNA, the CDR3 is TGTGCCAGCAGCCTGGGACAGGGAACTCCCATGAACACTGAAGCTTTCTTT. This sequence encodes CASSLGQGTPMNTEAFF. The full variable domain, in which reference TRBV9 and TRBJ1-1 provide the parts outside the CDR3, is DSGVTQTPKHLITATGQRVTLRCSPRSGDLSVYWYQQSLDQGLQFLIQYYNGEERAKGNILERFSAQQFPDLHSELNLSSLELGDSALYFCASSLGQGTPMNTEAFFGQGTRLTVV.

This chain links TRBV14 with TRBJ2-2; D is perhaps TRBD2 (6 bases). Germline-derived CDR1 and CDR2 are SGHDN and FVKESK. The CDR3 extends over 17 amino acids. V lost 0 bases and J 0 bases, leaving 11 bases between the germline ends. The CDR3: CASSQDEIAANTGELFF. The CDR3 nucleotides read TGTGCCAGCAGCCAAGATGAAATAGCGGCGAACACCGGGGAGCTGTTTTTT.

This chain uses TRBV7-2 with TRBJ2-7, with 7 bases fitting TRBD2. The CDR3 loop spans 18 amino acids. V trimming: 4 bases; J trimming: 4 bases; junction bases outside the gene matches: 19. Per the germline V gene, CDR1 is SGHTA and CDR2 is FQGNSA. CDR3 sequence: CASSSMPTNPSGFYEQYF. The CDR3 nucleotides read TGTGCCAGCAGCTCCATGCCCACAAATCCTAGCGGATTTTACGAGCAGTACTTC.

J is TRBJ1-3 and V is TRBV25-1; D gene unclear. CDR1 and CDR2 from the germline V gene are MGHDK and SYGVNS. V was shortened by 8 bases and J by 0 bases, with 17 bases between the two germline ends. This CDR3 has 16 residues. The chain's CDR3 is CASVGPRESSGNTIYF. Here the CDR3 DNA reads TGTGCCAGCGTTGGCCCCCGGGAGAGCTCTGGAAACACCATATATTTT.

The chain combines TRBV19 with TRBJ2-1, with 7 bases lining up with TRBD2. The V gene end was trimmed by 7 bases and the J gene end by 5 bases; junction bases not matched to a gene: 11. CDR1 and CDR2 (germline): LNHDA, SQIVND (reference sequence). The CDR3 contains 15 residues. The CDR3 spells CASKPGTIHNNEQFF. The CDR3 DNA is TGTGCCAGTAAACCCGGGACTATACATAACAATGAGCAGTTCTTC.

This clone was recorded a few times. The CDR3 protein is CSGGTSGIEQYF. DNA for the CDR3: TGCAGCGGGGGGACTAGCGGGATTGAGCAGTACTTC. This chain joins TRBV29-1 and TRBJ2-7; 13 bases fit TRBD2. There are 12 residues in the CDR3. V was pared by 7 bases and J by 7 bases, with 4 bases of the junction left unmatched. Germline V gene sequence: CDR1 SQVTM, CDR2 ANQGSEA.

This clone was counted once. This chain links TRBV27 with TRBJ2-7; a possible D gene is TRBD1 (5 bases). The CDR3 spans 14 residues. Germline lookup yields CDR1 MNHEY and CDR2 SMNVEV (reference sequence). Trimming shortened V by 5 bases and J by 3 bases, and 14 bases separated the two germline ends. CDR3 in amino acids: CASSPRTRFYEQYF. CDR3 nucleotides: TGTGCCAGCAGTCCACGGACAAGATTCTACGAGCAGTACTTC.

This clone was seen only a few times. This rearrangement joins TRBV14 to TRBJ2-5; the D is unclear. This CDR3 has 13 amino acids. V shed 0 bases and J shed 9 bases, with 11 bases lying between them. Germline CDR1 reads SGHDN; CDR2 reads FVKESK. CDR3 region: CASSQDSRTSQYF. CDR3 bases: TGTGCCAGCAGCCAAGATAGTAGGACGTCCCAGTACTTC.

The V call is TRBV7-9, the J call TRBJ1-1, with a tentative D call TRBD1 (5 bases). The CDR3 runs 15 residues. The V end lost 1 base, the J end lost 3 bases, and 12 bases lay between the germline ends. CDR1 is SEHNR, CDR2 FQNEAQ, per germline (reference sequence). CDR3 sequence: CASSLGQKGDTEAFF. The CDR3 region has the DNA TGTGCCAGCAGCTTAGGACAGAAAGGGGACACTGAAGCTTTCTTT.

This sequence joins TRBV11-2 and TRBJ2-1; 8 nucleotides match TRBD2. With V trimmed by 4 bases and J by 8 bases, 13 bases remained unmatched. Germline loops: CDR1 SGHAT, CDR2 FQNNGV. The CDR3 extends over 16 amino acids. In DNA form, the CDR3 reads TGTGCCAGCAGCTCAACCGGGACTAGAGAGGGCCATGAGCAGTTCTTC. Its translation: CASSSTGTREGHEQFF.

The chain carries TRBV19 and TRBJ1-2; D unclear. The V end was cut by 9 bases, the J end by 4 bases, with 15 bases between. The CDR3 has 13 amino acids. Germline-derived CDR1 and CDR2 are LNHDA and SQIVND (reference sequence). The CDR3 reads CASAMTGFYGYTF. The CDR3 DNA sequence: TGTGCCAGCGCTATGACGGGGTTCTATGGCTACACCTTC.

The chain has TRBV29-1 and TRBJ1-2; TRBD1 is a possible D gene (5 bases). CDR1 and CDR2 from the germline V gene are SQVTM and ANQGSEA. The CDR3 runs to 12 residues. The germline V and J ends were trimmed by 4 bases and 7 bases, with 13 bases remaining between them. CDR3 in amino acids: CSVGTGLGGYTF. The CDR3 bases are TGCAGCGTTGGTACAGGCCTTGGTGGCTACACCTTC. Based on the CDR3 plus reference TRBV29-1 and TRBJ1-2, the full variable domain is SAVISQKPSRDICQRGTSLTIQCQVDSQVTMMFWYRQQPGQSLTLIATANQGSEATYESGFVIDKFPISRPNLTFSTLTVSNMSPEDSSIYLCSVGTGLGGYTFGSGTRLTVV.

This chain uses TRBV29-1 with TRBJ2-2; D could derive from TRBD1 or TRBD2 (7 bases each). V lost 3 bases and J lost 5, with 22 bases in between. The CDR3 covers 17 residues. Germline CDR1 is SQVTM and CDR2 is ANQGSEA. The CDR3 DNA reads as TGCAGCGTTGAGGGGGGGCGGCGGACAGGTATTACCGGGGAGCTGTTTTTT. Translated, it gives CSVEGGRRTGITGELFF.

This chain links TRBV29-1 with TRBJ2-2; TRBD1 agrees at 9 bases. Per the germline V gene, CDR1 is SQVTM and CDR2 is ANQGSEA. With V trimmed by 5 bases and J by 6 bases, 7 bases remained unmatched. This CDR3 comprises 14 residues. The CDR3 reads CSVPRDRVSGELFF. DNA of the CDR3: TGCAGCGTTCCCAGGGACAGGGTATCCGGGGAGCTGTTTTTT.

The V and J genes are TRBV18 and TRBJ2-7; 8 bases fit TRBD2. There are 19 residues in the CDR3. V lost 8 bases and J lost 4; bases outside the gene matches: 25. Germline V lookup: CDR1 KGHSH, CDR2 LQKENI. The CDR3: CASVRRVGVYETSVYEQYF. In DNA, the CDR3 is TGTGCCAGCGTTCGACGGGTGGGGGTGTACGAGACTAGCGTTTACGAGCAGTACTTC. Drawing the rest from reference TRBV18 and TRBJ2-7, the complete variable domain is NAGVMQNPRHLVRRRGQEARLRCSPMKGHSHVYWYRQLPEEGLKFMVYLQKENIIDESGMPKERFSAEFPKEGPSILRIQQVVRGDSAAYFCASVRRVGVYETSVYEQYFGPGTRLTVT.

This clone showed up just once. The chain has TRBV19 and TRBJ2-2; D remains unclear. The CDR3 runs 12 residues. Trimming stripped 3 bases from V and 4 bases from J, with 3 bases between. Germline loops: CDR1 LNHDA, CDR2 SQIVND (reference sequence). In DNA form, the CDR3 reads TGTGCCAGTAGTATGGGCACCGGGGAGCTGTTTTTT. Translation gives CASSMGTGELFF.

The V gene is TRBV5-6, the J gene TRBJ1-2; D is uncertain. Trimming cost V 4 bases and J 7 bases, with 14 bases left between them. The CDR3 contains 13 residues. Germline V gene data show CDR1 as SGHDT and CDR2 as YYEEEE. The CDR3 protein is CASSTDPLGGYTF. CDR3 in DNA: TGTGCCAGCAGCACCGACCCCCTGGGTGGCTACACCTTC.

This clone was counted a single time. The rearrangement joins TRBV28 to TRBJ2-2; the D is unclear. This CDR3 spans 16 amino acids. In germline, CDR1 is MDHEN, CDR2 SYDVKM. With 6 bases removed from V and 6 bases from J, the gap between germline ends came to 20 bases. The CDR3 DNA sequence: TGTGCCAGCAGATCCGAGGCCGGTTTCCTGGCCGGGGAGCTGTTTTTT. It codes for CASRSEAGFLAGELFF.

The chain couples TRBV11-2 to TRBJ2-7, with TRBD2 identical over 8 bases. Germline-derived CDR1 and CDR2 are SGHAT and FQNNGV. J was trimmed by 0 bases and V by 5 bases; bases with no gene match: 9. There are 16 residues in the CDR3. CDR3 region: CASSPYPSGLSYEQYF. The CDR3 nucleotides are TGTGCCAGCAGCCCCTACCCTAGCGGGCTCTCCTACGAGCAGTACTTC.

This chain joins TRBV6-6 and TRBJ2-7, with D possibly TRBD1 on 6 matching bases. Germline CDR1 reads MNHNY; CDR2 reads SVGAGI (reference sequence). The ends were cut back, 6 bases at V and 5 bases at J, with 20 bases in the middle. CDR3 size: 15 residues. CDR3 DNA: TGTGCCAGCAGGGACACCCAGGGGCTTATTGACGAGCAGTACTTC. Its protein is CASRDTQGLIDEQYF.

A few counts support this clone. The gene calls are TRBV7-3 and TRBJ2-7, with TRBD2 matching over 11 bases. There are 15 residues in the CDR3. The germline V gene encodes CDR1 SGHTA and CDR2 FQGTGA. V trimming: 0 bases; J trimming: 6 bases; junction bases outside the gene matches: 4. This CDR3 reads CASSLTPLAGGEQYF. The CDR3 DNA follows: TGTGCCAGCAGCTTAACGCCGCTAGCGGGAGGCGAGCAGTACTTC.

This chain joins TRBV5-1 and TRBJ2-5; weak D call: TRBD2 (5 bases). The CDR3 has 15 residues. V lost 6 bases and J lost 4, with 19 bases in between. CDR1 and CDR2 (germline): SGHRS, YFSETQ. The CDR3 bases are TGCGCCAGCACCGCCCGGGGAAAGGTAGGAGAGACCCAGTACTTC. This gives the protein CASTARGKVGETQYF.

The J gene is TRBJ2-5, the V gene TRBV6-6, with a tentative D call TRBD2 (6 bases). Trimming left V 5 bases short and J 7 bases short, with 11 bases between. Germline-derived CDR1 and CDR2 are MNHNY and SVGAGI (reference sequence). The CDR3 contains 12 residues. The CDR3 loop reads CASSPDGGTQYF. The CDR3 DNA follows: TGTGCCAGCAGTCCGGACGGGGGGACCCAGTACTTC.

V is TRBV6-6 and J is TRBJ2-2, with 14 positions matching TRBD2. V shed 10 bases and J 4 bases; nucleotides not matched to a gene: 5. From germline, CDR1 is MNHNY and CDR2 SVGAGI (reference sequence). The CDR3 loop spans 15 amino acids. The CDR3 DNA follows: TGTGCCATCAGCGGGACTAGCGGGGGCACCGGGGAGCTGTTTTTT. Encoded protein: CAISGTSGGTGELFF.

The rearrangement links TRBV30 to TRBJ1-5; D ambiguous. From germline, CDR1 is GTSNPN and CDR2 SVGIG (reference sequence). The CDR3 contains 12 residues. The V end lost 2 bases, the J end lost 6 bases, and 8 bases lay between the germline ends. The CDR3 loop is CAWSRESQPQHF. The DNA of the CDR3 is TGTGCCTGGAGTAGGGAGAGTCAGCCCCAGCATTTT.

The chain combines TRBV15 with TRBJ2-1; D uncertain. V shed 3 bases and J shed 8 bases, with 8 bases lying between them. The CDR3 consists of 12 residues. In germline, CDR1 is LNHNV, CDR2 YYDKDF (reference sequence). The CDR3 bases are TGTGCCACCAGCAGGGTGGGTGATGAGCAGTTCTTC. Residues: CATSRVGDEQFF. Together with reference TRBV15 and TRBJ2-1, the CDR3 gives the full variable domain: DAMVIQNPRYQVTQFGKPVTLSCSQTLNHNVMYWYQQKSSQAPKLLFHYYDKDFNNEADTPDNFQSRRPNTSFCFLDIRSPGLGDTAMYLCATSRVGDEQFFGPGTRLTVL.

V and J are TRBV6-4 and TRBJ2-3; 10 bases line up with TRBD1. This CDR3 is built from 13 residues. The germline V gene has CDR1 MRHNA and CDR2 SNTAGT. The J segment lost 8 bases and the V segment lost 6 bases, leaving 5 bases of the junction unmatched. CDR3 nucleotides: TGTGCCAGCAGCGCCGGGACAGGGGTTACGCAGTATTTT. Encoded protein: CASSAGTGVTQYF.

The gene calls are TRBV15 and TRBJ2-5; 7 nucleotides line up with TRBD2. Losses at the gene ends were 3 bases for V and 5 bases for J; bases not matched to a gene: 6. The CDR3 loop spans 14 amino acids. Per germline, CDR1 LNHNV and CDR2 YYDKDF (reference sequence). DNA of the CDR3: TGTGCCACCAGCAGTAGGGGAGGGAGGGAGACCCAGTACTTC. Encoded protein: CATSSRGGRETQYF.